These 29 T cell receptor beta chains came from one sample sequenced in a study of shared clonotypes between healthy human individuals (dated by TCRdb to the early 2020s). Library generation was performed with the immunoSEQ multiplex PCR assay. In its TCRdb copy, this immuneACCESS table keeps in-frame sequences only and misses some clones. Where compared with another copy, unresolved V genes explain less than half of these, and the others have no known cause. The table for this sample lists 2 million to 2.5 million clones; just over 90% of them were counted only once. The leading ten clones occupy 1.7% of the sample. CD8 naive samples consisted of CD45RO-negative cells that were positively selected for CCR7, yielding a CD45RA+CCR7+ population without TemRA cells. The source material was naive CD8+ T cells from PBMCs. The sample's cell subset or site, from its label and the paper: CD45RA+CCR7+. The receptors here all came from a man aged 18 to 30 in good health. Some clones in this sample may be carry-over from other donors' samples.

The CDR3: CASGLPSSKLAGYAGELFF. The CDR3 nucleotides read TGTGCTAGTGGTTTGCCCTCATCAAAGCTAGCGGGATACGCCGGGGAGCTGTTTTTT. The rearrangement links TRBV12-5 to TRBJ2-2; 9 bases are a match to TRBD2. Germline CDR1 LGHNT, CDR2 FRNRAP. The trim removed 2 bases at V and 6 bases at J, leaving 16 bases unmatched. The CDR3 runs to 19 residues.

The chain combines TRBV11-2 with TRBJ2-2; no definite D call. The CDR3 is 12 amino acids. Germline values: CDR1 SGHAT, CDR2 FQNNGV. The V gene lost 5 bases and the J gene lost 6 bases, with 7 bases spanning the gap. The CDR3, as DNA: TGTGCCAGCAGCCTCAGTTCCGGGGAGCTGTTTTTT. Residues: CASSLSSGELFF. Variable domain in full (rest from reference TRBV11-2 and TRBJ2-2): EAGVAQSPRYKIIEKRQSVAFWCNPISGHATLYWYQQILGQGPKLLIQFQNNGVVDDSQLPKDRFSAERLKGVDSTLKIQPAKLEDSAVYLCASSLSSGELFFGEGSRLTVL.

This clone has a single count. Other nucleotide sequences from this sample produce the same CDR3. The genes are TRBV5-6 and TRBJ1-1; D is ambiguous. Germline CDR1 and CDR2: SGHDT and YYEEEE. Trimming took off 2 bases at V and 1 base at J, with 6 bases between the two ends. The CDR3 runs to 13 residues. The CDR3: CASSFRPNTEAFF. The CDR3 nucleotides read TGTGCCAGCAGCTTCCGACCGAACACTGAAGCTTTCTTT. Looking up the rest from reference TRBV5-6 and TRBJ1-1 gives the full variable domain: DAGVTQSPTHLIKTRGQQVTLRCSPKSGHDTVSWYQQALGQGPQFIFQYYEEEERQRGNFPDRFSGHQFPNYSSELNVNALLLGDSALYLCASSFRPNTEAFFGQGTRLTVV.

This clone has a single count. This chain connects TRBV27 to TRBJ2-3; the D is unclear. The CDR3 is 15 amino acids. CDR1 and CDR2 (germline): MNHEY, SMNVEV (reference sequence). V was pared by 1 base and J by 0 bases, with 8 bases between. CDR3 DNA: TGTGCCAGCAGTTTATACCAGGAAAGCACAGATACGCAGTATTTT. Amino acids: CASSLYQESTDTQYF.

The rearrangement uses TRBV9 and TRBJ2-7, with D possibly being TRBD2 (6 bases). The CDR3 contains 13 residues. V was clipped by 0 bases and J by 5 bases, with 9 bases between them. CDR1 is SGDLS and CDR2 is YYNGEE in the germline V gene. The CDR3 nucleotides are TGTGCCAGCAGCGTAGGACCTAGCGACGAGCAGTACTTC. Translated: CASSVGPSDEQYF.

A single count supports this clone. The chain recombines TRBV11-2 with TRBJ1-1, with 8 bases lining up with TRBD1. Germline V gene lookup returns CDR1 SGHAT and CDR2 FQNNGV. The V segment lost 7 bases and the J segment 0 bases; nucleotides outside the gene matches: 10. There are 16 residues in the CDR3. The CDR3 DNA reads TGTGCCAGCAACGAGAGGACAGGGCTCATGAACACTGAAGCTTTCTTT. Residues: CASNERTGLMNTEAFF.

This rearrangement joins TRBV19 to TRBJ1-2, with D unresolved. Germline-derived CDR1 and CDR2 are LNHDA and SQIVND (reference sequence). V gave up 2 bases and J gave up 3 bases, with 10 bases separating them. The CDR3 has 14 amino acids. In nucleotides, the CDR3 is TGTGCCAGTAGTATAATGCCCGCGGACTATGGCTACACCTTC. It specifies CASSIMPADYGYTF.

The chain has TRBV11-2 and TRBJ2-3; no clear D. Between the trimmed V and J ends, which lost 4 bases and 0 bases, there was a span of 2 bases. The CDR3 has 12 amino acids. Germline V gene lookup returns CDR1 SGHAT and CDR2 FQNNGV. The CDR3 spells CASSSSTDTQYF. The CDR3, as DNA: TGTGCCAGCAGCTCCAGCACAGATACGCAGTATTTT.

CDR3 nucleotides: TGCGCCAGCAGATACAGGACAGGCCAAGCCTACGAGCAGTACTTC. This encodes CASRYRTGQAYEQYF. V and J are TRBV5-1 and TRBJ2-7, with TRBD1 matching 7 bases. The CDR3 loop spans 15 amino acids. Germline V gene data show CDR1 as SGHRS and CDR2 as YFSETQ. V trimming: 5 bases; J trimming: 2 bases; junction bases outside the gene matches: 10.

This rearrangement joins TRBV11-2 to TRBJ2-2; 9 bases are shared with TRBD1. CDR1 is SGHAT and CDR2 is FQNNGV in the germline V gene. This CDR3 comprises 17 residues. V shed 1 base, J shed 6 bases, and the junction held 9 bases outside the gene matches. This CDR3 reads CASSLAFRDRDSGELFF. The DNA for the CDR3 is TGTGCCAGCAGCTTAGCCTTTCGGGACAGGGACTCCGGGGAGCTGTTTTTT.

The gene calls are TRBV15 and TRBJ2-7; 7 bases agree with TRBD2. Germline V lookup: CDR1 LNHNV, CDR2 YYDKDF (reference sequence). The CDR3 totals 16 residues. With 0 bases clipped from V and 1 base from J, the junction kept 6 bases outside the gene matches. CDR3 residues: CATSRDPSGNSYEQYF. The CDR3 nucleotides read TGTGCCACCAGCAGAGATCCCAGCGGGAATTCCTACGAGCAGTACTTC. Full variable domain (outside the CDR3, taken from reference TRBV15 and TRBJ2-7): DAMVIQNPRYQVTQFGKPVTLSCSQTLNHNVMYWYQQKSSQAPKLLFHYYDKDFNNEADTPDNFQSRRPNTSFCFLDIRSPGLGDTAMYLCATSRDPSGNSYEQYFGPGTRLTVT.

This clone was recorded once. The V gene is TRBV28, the J gene TRBJ2-5, with D uncertain. The CDR3 has 15 amino acids. The V end was cut by 5 bases, the J end by 2 bases, with 15 bases between. Germline V gene sequence: CDR1 MDHEN, CDR2 SYDVKM. CDR3 in amino acids: CASSPPGRIQETQYF. The CDR3 DNA reads as TGTGCCAGCAGTCCCCCCGGACGGATACAAGAGACCCAGTACTTC.

This clone turned up a few times. This chain connects TRBV6-5 to TRBJ1-5; D may be TRBD1 (6 bases). The germline V and J ends were trimmed by 7 bases and 7 bases, with 14 bases remaining between them. Germline V gene data show CDR1 as MNHEY and CDR2 as SVGAGI. The CDR3 loop spans 13 amino acids. CDR3 in amino acids: CASTSGGGQPQHF. CDR3 nucleotides: TGTGCCAGCACCTCGGGGGGCGGACAGCCCCAGCATTTT.

As DNA, the CDR3 is TGCGCCAGCAGCCCCTGGACAGATAACACTGAAGCTTTCTTT. Its translation is CASSPWTDNTEAFF. The chain joins TRBV4-3 to TRBJ1-1, with D tentatively TRBD1 (6 bases). The CDR3 length is 14 residues. Germline V gene sequence: CDR1 LGHNA, CDR2 YSLEER. V gave up 4 bases and J gave up 2 bases, with 11 bases separating them.

The genes are TRBV28 and TRBJ2-7, with a possible D match to TRBD1 (6 bases). The CDR3 contains 12 residues. The germline V gene has CDR1 MDHEN and CDR2 SYDVKM. The V and J ends lost 6 bases and 4 bases respectively, with 10 bases between them. CDR3 coding DNA: TGTGCCAGCAGCTACCAGGGGTACGAGCAGTACTTC. Amino acid sequence: CASSYQGYEQYF.

V usage is TRBV6-6 and J usage is TRBJ2-1, with D uncertain. This CDR3 region has 12 residues. V was trimmed by 7 bases and J by 7 bases, leaving 11 bases between them. Germline CDR1 is MNHNY and CDR2 is SVGAGI (reference sequence). DNA for the CDR3: TGTGCCAGCACTAACTGGGGTAATGAGCAGTTCTTC. Translating it yields CASTNWGNEQFF.

This rearrangement joins TRBV13 to TRBJ2-4; TRBD1 matches 9 bases. V shed 1 base and J 10 bases; nucleotides not matched to a gene: 8. The CDR3 is made up of 15 amino acids. Germline V gene sequence: CDR1 PRHDT, CDR2 FYEKMQ (reference sequence). The CDR3 loop reads CASSLEGQGKKIQYF. In DNA, the CDR3 is TGTGCCAGCAGCTTAGAGGGACAGGGCAAGAAGATTCAGTACTTC.

The chain carries TRBV7-9 and TRBJ2-3; 8 positions agree with TRBD1. Germline loops: CDR1 SEHNR, CDR2 FQNEAQ (reference sequence). The V segment lost 5 bases and the J segment 0 bases; nucleotides outside the gene matches: 13. The CDR3 is made up of 18 amino acids. DNA for the CDR3: TGTGCCAGCAGCCCTGGGCCAGGGGGCCCTTCTAGCACAGATACGCAGTATTTT. It encodes CASSPGPGGPSSTDTQYF. Full variable domain (remainder filled in from reference TRBV7-9 and TRBJ2-3): DTGVSQNPRHKITKRGQNVTFRCDPISEHNRLYWYRQTLGQGPEFLTYFQNEAQLEKSRLLSDRFSAERPKGSFSTLEIQRTEQGDSAMYLCASSPGPGGPSSTDTQYFGPGTRLTVL.

The chain couples TRBV11-3 to TRBJ2-1; D is unresolved. This CDR3 contains 11 residues. Trimming cost V 4 bases and J 10 bases, with 8 bases left between them. Germline CDR1 and CDR2: SGHNT and YENEEA. CDR3 bases: TGTGCCAGCAGCTCAGCCGGAGAGCAGTTCTTC. It yields the protein CASSSAGEQFF.

The rearrangement uses TRBV5-1 and TRBJ2-3, with 7 bases fitting TRBD2. V dropped 0 bases and J dropped 2; count of bases not matched to a gene: 6. The germline gives CDR1 SGHRS, CDR2 YFSETQ. This CDR3 has 16 residues. In nucleotides, the CDR3 is TGCGCCAGCAGCTTGGGACTAGCAAAAGTCACAGATACGCAGTATTTT. It encodes CASSLGLAKVTDTQYF. Combining the CDR3 with reference TRBV5-1 and TRBJ2-3 gives the whole variable domain KAGVTQTPRYLIKTRGQQVTLSCSPISGHRSVSWYQQTPGQGLQFLFEYFSETQRNKGNFPGRFSGRQFSNSRSEMNVSTLELGDSALYLCASSLGLAKVTDTQYFGPGTRLTVL.

In the case of this clone: This sample includes further DNA sequences coding for the same CDR3. The V gene is TRBV27, the J gene TRBJ1-5; unclear D gene. Trimming removed 3 bases at V and 2 bases at J, with 11 bases between. Germline CDR1 MNHEY, CDR2 SMNVEV (reference sequence). CDR3 length equals 15 residues. CDR3 in DNA: TGTGCCAGCAGTTTGGGCGGGCTGGGCAATCAGCCCCAGCATTTT. It codes for CASSLGGLGNQPQHF.

This chain links TRBV12-1 with TRBJ2-4; the table assigns TRBD1, which was not confirmed against the DNA. TRBV12-1 represents a pseudogene. CDR3 length equals 18 residues. CDR3 residues: CASSSPRSLGLAKNIQYF. Written as DNA, the CDR3 is TGTGCCAGCAGCTCCCCCCGGTCCTTGGGGCTAGCCAAAAACATTCAGTACTTC.

J is TRBJ2-1 and V is TRBV5-1; D unclear. Germline V gene sequence: CDR1 SGHRS, CDR2 YFSETQ. The length of the CDR3 is 12 residues. Trimming cost V 2 bases and J 9 bases, with 9 bases left between them. CDR3 DNA sequence: TGCGCCAGCAGCTTTGGGCGTGGTGAGCAGTTCTTC. This codes for CASSFGRGEQFF.

Points on this clone: Other DNA sequences of this sample code for an identical CDR3. The chain recombines TRBV27 with TRBJ1-2, with 8 nucleotides matching TRBD1. V shed 3 bases, J shed 4 bases, and the junction held 4 bases outside the gene matches. CDR1 and CDR2 from the germline V gene are MNHEY and SMNVEV (reference sequence). This CDR3 has 14 amino acids. The CDR3 here is CASSFTGGGYGYTF. CDR3 sequence (DNA): TGTGCCAGCAGTTTCACAGGGGGAGGCTATGGCTACACCTTC.

J is TRBJ2-2 and V is TRBV15, with D perhaps matching TRBD2 (6 bases). Trimming shortened V by 3 bases and J by 7 bases, and 18 bases separated the two germline ends. CDR1 is LNHNV, CDR2 YYDKDF, per germline (reference sequence). The CDR3 has 16 amino acids. This chain's CDR3 is CATSSGAGPSGGELFF. In DNA form, the CDR3 reads TGTGCCACCAGCAGCGGGGCGGGGCCTAGTGGCGGGGAGCTGTTTTTT.

This chain connects TRBV5-6 to TRBJ2-1; TRBD2 might be the D (6 bases). CDR3 length equals 11 residues. Germline CDR1 SGHDT, CDR2 YYEEEE. V was cut by 9 bases and J by 8 bases, with 12 bases left in between. In DNA form, the CDR3 reads TGTGCCACCGGGACTTTCTATGAGCAGTTCTTC. Protein product: CATGTFYEQFF.

This sequence joins TRBV4-3 and TRBJ2-7, with 7 nucleotides matching TRBD2. The CDR3 contains 16 residues. Trimming took 3 bases from V and 3 from J; bases not matched to a gene: 11. The germline V gene has CDR1 LGHNA and CDR2 YSLEER. CDR3 in amino acids: CASSHKSSGHFYEQYF. The CDR3 coding sequence is TGCGCCAGCAGCCATAAATCTAGCGGCCATTTCTACGAGCAGTACTTC.

The gene calls are TRBV5-5 and TRBJ2-7; D remains ambiguous. The CDR3 spans 14 residues. V lost 4 bases and J 2 bases, leaving 13 bases between the germline ends. Germline assignment: CDR1 SGHKS and CDR2 YYEKEE (reference sequence). CDR3 DNA sequence: TGTGCCAGCAGCCCCGGTGGCAGTACCTACGAGCAGTACTTC. It specifies CASSPGGSTYEQYF.

The gene calls are TRBV7-6 and TRBJ1-1, with a weak D call TRBD1 (5 bases). Per the germline V gene, CDR1 is SGHVS and CDR2 is FNYEAQ. This CDR3 is 20 amino acids long. V lost 2 bases and J lost 1, with 26 bases in between. The CDR3 loop is CASSLNPSSLGLVGNTEAFF. The CDR3 DNA sequence: TGTGCCAGCAGCTTAAATCCCTCCTCTTTGGGGCTCGTAGGGAACACTGAAGCTTTCTTT. Complete variable domain (other parts from reference TRBV7-6 and TRBJ1-1): GAGVSQSPRYKVTKRGQDVALRCDPISGHVSLYWYRQALGQGPEFLTYFNYEAQQDKSGLPNDRFSAERPEGSISTLTIQRTEQRDSAMYRCASSLNPSSLGLVGNTEAFFGQGTRLTVV.